This T cell receptor beta chain was recovered during a study of blood T cell repertoires in COVID-19. Study context: Samples taken during acute and convalescent COVID-19 were collected in the United States, Italy and Spain. The analysed material was cDNA or gDNA that came from T cells, B-cell-depleted T cells, or PBMCs.

The authors' processing: Nucleated cell number was recorded as an estimate derived from reference gene primer amplification. Sequenced by immunoSEQ multiplex PCR; TCRdb stores in-frame clones only, minus some. For V, J and clone size, that table is used; D and trimming come from the DNA. The sample has 150,000 or so clones; roughly 80% are singletons. The CDR3 sequence is 14 residues long. With 4 bases removed from V and 6 bases from J, the gap between germline ends came to 12 bases. Germline V gene data show CDR1 as MNHEY and CDR2 as SVGEGT. The chain employs TRBV6-2 or TRBV6-3 and TRBJ2-2; D is uncertain. The clonotype originates from a man aged 18-30 years with active or convalescent COVID-19. Sample: peripheral blood. Written as DNA, the CDR3 is TGTGCCAGCAGTTTTATTAGAAGTCCCGGGGAGCTGTTTTTT. This gives the protein CASSFIRSPGELFF.